The clone carrying this T cell receptor beta chain occurred a few times. Its antigen is not known. The sample originates from a study of blood T cells in healthy people across ages. Study observations and caveats: Significant beta diversity loss was already apparent by age approximately 37, declining roughly linearly.

Germline lookup yields CDR1 SGHTA and CDR2 FQGNSA. Trimming took off 5 bases at V and 2 bases at J, with 18 bases between the two ends. The CDR3 is 16 residues long. Extraction yielded at least 6 micrograms of total RNA per sample. Through a sample-barcoded 5' primer and a J-beta primer mix, a second PCR was run for about 7 to 12 cycles. A 12-random-nucleotide template-switch adaptor tagged each cDNA molecule. TCRdb fed the 5' RACE reads into MiXCR, producing one record per CDR3 protein. This table holds about 800,000 distinct CDR3 sequences, 25% found once. These data were likewise used in another study, on T cells of mothers and their children. That work contributes: Every microgram of extracted RNA entered cDNA synthesis, approximately 1.5 ug per 15 ul.

The sequenced material came from blood. The J gene is TRBJ2-5, the V gene TRBV7-2, with D unresolved. The source is a boy aged 5-17 years in good health. The CDR3 reads CASSPLFGESQETQYF. In nucleotides, the CDR3 is TGTGCCAGCAGCCCACTCTTTGGGGAAAGTCAAGAGACCCAGTACTTC. The complete variable domain, with remaining parts taken from reference TRBV7-2 and TRBJ2-5, reads GAGVSQSPSNKVTEKGKDVELRCDPISGHTALYWYRQSLGQGLEFLIYFQGNSAPDKSGLPSDRFSAERTGGSVSTLTIQRTQQEDSAVYLCASSPLFGESQETQYFGPGTRLLVL.